One sample yielded the 16 T cell receptor beta chains listed below, sequenced in a study of memory CD4+ T cells and cytomegalovirus serostatus. The sort gate was single viable CD3+CD4+CD8-CD45RO+ cells for memory CD4+ T cells. Clones were sequenced by immunoSEQ multiplex PCR, and TCRdb holds only the in-frame ones, with some missing. In the table there are approximately 50,000 clones, over 70% of which are singletons. Material for sequencing was memory CD4+ T cells from blood. The receptors stem from an adult in good health and CMV-seropositive.

This sequence joins TRBV10-3 and TRBJ2-6, with D perhaps being TRBD1 or TRBD2 (5 bases each). The germline gives CDR1 ENHRY, CDR2 SYGVKD. The CDR3 is made up of 17 amino acids. V gave up 6 bases and J gave up 0 bases, with 15 bases separating them. CDR3: CAIRGTEASSGANVLTF. For the CDR3, the DNA is TGTGCCATCAGGGGGACGGAGGCAAGCTCTGGGGCCAACGTCCTGACTTTC.

The chain has TRBV10-3 and TRBJ2-1, with a possible D match to TRBD2 (5 bases). The CDR3 has 11 residues. CDR1 and CDR2 (germline): ENHRY, SYGVKD. V was shortened by 10 bases and J by 4 bases, with 8 bases between the two germline ends. The DNA of the CDR3 is TGTGCCACCCGGGGATACAATGAGCAGTTCTTC. Residues: CATRGYNEQFF.

The chain uses TRBV11-1 and TRBJ2-7; D unclear. The germline gives CDR1 SGHAT, CDR2 FQDESV (reference sequence). Trimming cost V 1 base and J 6 bases, with 13 bases left between them. The CDR3 has 14 residues. The CDR3 here is CASSLDSWGGEQYF. DNA of the CDR3: TGTGCCAGCAGCTTAGATTCGTGGGGTGGCGAGCAGTACTTC. The full variable domain, its missing parts supplied by reference TRBV11-1 and TRBJ2-7, is EAEVAQSPRYKITEKSQAVAFWCDPISGHATLYWYRQILGQGPELLVQFQDESVVDDSQLPKDRFSAERLKGVDSTLKIQPAELGDSAMYLCASSLDSWGGEQYFGPGTRLTVT.

The CDR3 region is CASSLLWRGSGSGFEQFF. The CDR3 DNA is TGTGCCAGCAGCTTGCTGTGGCGGGGATCGGGGTCAGGCTTTGAGCAGTTCTTC. J is TRBJ2-1 and V is TRBV11-3, with a weak D call TRBD2 (6 bases). CDR1 SGHNT and CDR2 YENEEA come from the germline V gene. V gave up 3 bases and J gave up 9 bases, with 27 bases separating them. This CDR3 region has 18 residues.

V is TRBV14 and J is TRBJ2-3; the D gene is possibly TRBD2 (5 bases). The CDR3 is made up of 15 amino acids. CDR1 is SGHDN, CDR2 FVKESK, per germline. Trimming removed 0 bases at V and 0 bases at J, with 7 bases between. DNA for the CDR3: TGTGCCAGCAGCCAAGACGGGGTTAGCACAGATACGCAGTATTTT. It specifies CASSQDGVSTDTQYF.

This clone was picked up a small number of times. The gene calls are TRBV7-2 and TRBJ2-5, with TRBD2 matching over 10 bases. Germline CDR1 is SGHTA and CDR2 is FQGNSA. This CDR3 has 15 residues. V shed 5 bases, J shed 5 bases, and the junction held 8 bases outside the gene matches. The CDR3 bases are TGTGCCAGCAGCGGCGGAGCGGGAGGGAGGGAGACCCAGTACTTC. Amino acids: CASSGGAGGRETQYF.

The rearrangement joins TRBV11-2 to TRBJ2-2, with TRBD1 identical over 8 bases. The CDR3 has 15 residues. In germline, CDR1 is SGHAT, CDR2 FQNNGV. The V segment lost 5 bases and the J segment 7 bases; nucleotides outside the gene matches: 9. Here the CDR3 DNA reads TGTGCCAGCAGCCGAGAAACAGGGGGAGTCGGGGAGCTGTTTTTT. Translated: CASSRETGGVGELFF.

The chain couples TRBV28 to TRBJ1-1, with 7 bases aligning to TRBD1. CDR1 is MDHEN, CDR2 SYDVKM, per germline. CDR3 size: 17 residues. V trimming: 6 bases; J trimming: 4 bases; junction bases outside the gene matches: 17. The CDR3 sequence is CASRRRLGGQGSTEAFF. As DNA, the CDR3 is TGTGCCAGCAGGCGCCGTCTAGGGGGCCAGGGAAGCACTGAAGCTTTCTTT.

The chain combines TRBV19 with TRBJ2-5, with 12 bases identical to TRBD2. Germline lookup yields CDR1 LNHDA and CDR2 SQIVND (reference sequence). This CDR3 spans 16 amino acids. V was clipped by 5 bases and J by 1 base; unmatched bases: 5. The CDR3 protein is CASSLWTSGAQETQYF. The CDR3 DNA is TGTGCCAGTAGTCTGTGGACTAGCGGGGCCCAAGAGACCCAGTACTTC. Drawing the rest from reference TRBV19 and TRBJ2-5, the complete variable domain is DGGITQSPKYLFRKEGQNVTLSCEQNLNHDAMYWYRQDPGQGLRLIYYSQIVNDFQKGDIAEGYSVSREKKESFPLTVTSAQKNPTAFYLCASSLWTSGAQETQYFGPGTRLLVL.

The chain joins TRBV6-1 to TRBJ2-2; TRBD1 is a possible D gene (5 bases). V was cut by 4 bases and J by 7 bases, with 7 bases left in between. Germline CDR1 and CDR2: MNHNS and SASEGT. The CDR3 sequence is 12 residues long. CDR3 loop: CASSVQGGELFF. The CDR3 bases are TGTGCCAGCAGTGTCCAGGGCGGGGAGCTGTTTTTT.

This rearrangement joins TRBV28 to TRBJ2-5; tentatively, D is TRBD1 (5 bases). The CDR3 totals 14 residues. V was shortened by 3 bases and J by 4 bases, with 12 bases between the two germline ends. From germline, CDR1 is MDHEN and CDR2 SYDVKM. Written as DNA, the CDR3 is TGTGCCAGCAGTTTTCAGGGATCTGGAGAGACCCAGTACTTC. This encodes CASSFQGSGETQYF.

The chain couples TRBV7-9 to TRBJ2-7, with TRBD1 matching over 10 bases. Germline V gene sequence: CDR1 SEHNR, CDR2 FQNEAQ (reference sequence). The V gene end was trimmed by 4 bases and the J gene end by 3 bases; junction bases not matched to a gene: 3. The CDR3 extends over 14 amino acids. CDR3 in amino acids: CASSSGTGVYEQYF. The CDR3 nucleotides read TGTGCCAGCAGCTCCGGGACAGGGGTCTACGAGCAGTACTTC.

V and J are TRBV10-1 and TRBJ2-3; 8 positions match TRBD2. The germline CDR1 and CDR2 sequences are WNHNN and SYGVQD (reference sequence). The CDR3 length is 17 residues. The J segment lost 2 bases and the V segment lost 10 bases, leaving 17 bases of the junction unmatched. CDR3 amino acids: CANGEILAAMYTDTQYF. The CDR3 nucleotides read TGCGCCAACGGGGAAATACTAGCGGCGATGTACACAGATACGCAGTATTTT.

This clone was seen a few times. The chain couples TRBV19 to TRBJ1-2; TRBD1 matches 9 bases. Germline-derived CDR1 and CDR2 are LNHDA and SQIVND (reference sequence). The CDR3 spans 14 residues. V shed 8 bases and J 5 bases; nucleotides not matched to a gene: 9. The CDR3 nucleotides are TGTGCCAGTCGGACAGGGGACCACTATTATGGCTACACCTTC. Its translation is CASRTGDHYYGYTF.

Only a few counts were recorded for this clone. The V and J genes are TRBV18 and TRBJ2-7; 7 nucleotides line up with TRBD1. CDR1 KGHSH and CDR2 LQKENI come from the germline V gene. CDR3 length: 13 amino acids. Unmatched junction bases numbered 5, after V lost 3 bases and J lost 6 bases. The CDR3 DNA sequence: TGTGCCAGCTCACCCACGACAGGGAGCGAGCAGTACTTC. It is translated as CASSPTTGSEQYF.

The genes are TRBV19 and TRBJ2-1; TRBD1 matches at 8 bases. Unmatched junction bases numbered 13, after V lost 3 bases and J lost 12 bases. From germline, CDR1 is LNHDA and CDR2 SQIVND (reference sequence). The CDR3 consists of 15 residues. In nucleotides, the CDR3 is TGTGCCAGTAGTATTTCGACAGGGGCCGCGGGCAGGCAGTTCTTC. Amino acids: CASSISTGAAGRQFF. The whole variable domain, remainder taken from reference TRBV19 and TRBJ2-1, is DGGITQSPKYLFRKEGQNVTLSCEQNLNHDAMYWYRQDPGQGLRLIYYSQIVNDFQKGDIAEGYSVSREKKESFPLTVTSAQKNPTAFYLCASSISTGAAGRQFFGPGTRLTVL.